The clone carrying this TCR beta chain has a count of ten or more. The sample originates from a study of T cells in Graves' hyperthyroidism and ophthalmopathy. As for the study in general: Peripheral blood sampling occurred at initial diagnosis, before any treatment.

The V segment lost 6 bases and the J segment 7 bases; nucleotides outside the gene matches: 10. Germline loops: CDR1 SNHLY, CDR2 FYNNEI. The CDR3 totals 16 residues. Amplification targeted TCR beta CDR3 regions from RNA transcripts. The HTBI primer set drove a first-round RT-PCR of the TCR CDR3. From the multiplex PCR reads, TCRdb called clonotypes with MiXCR, one entry per CDR3 protein. This table holds roughly 380,000 distinct CDR3 sequences, around 13% found once. Sequences were obtained from blood. This chain uses TRBV2 with TRBJ2-1, with 12 bases that match TRBD2. The TCR sequence derives from a woman aged 55 to 70 with Graves' hyperthyroidism. The CDR3 region is CASSAPTSGSKNEQFF. CDR3 bases: TGTGCCAGCAGCGCTCCGACTAGCGGGAGTAAGAATGAGCAGTTCTTC.